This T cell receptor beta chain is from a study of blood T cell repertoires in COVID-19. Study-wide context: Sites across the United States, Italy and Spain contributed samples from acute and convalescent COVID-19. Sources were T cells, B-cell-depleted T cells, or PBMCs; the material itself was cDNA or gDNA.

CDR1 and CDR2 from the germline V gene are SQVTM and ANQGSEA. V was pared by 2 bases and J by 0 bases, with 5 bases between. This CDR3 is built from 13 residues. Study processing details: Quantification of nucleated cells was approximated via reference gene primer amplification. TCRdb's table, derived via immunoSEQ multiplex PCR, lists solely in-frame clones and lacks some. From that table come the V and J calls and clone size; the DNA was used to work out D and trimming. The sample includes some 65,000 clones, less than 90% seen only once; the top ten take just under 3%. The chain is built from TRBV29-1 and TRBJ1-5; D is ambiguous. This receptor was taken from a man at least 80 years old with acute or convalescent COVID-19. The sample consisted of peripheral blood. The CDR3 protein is CSVELSSNQPQHF. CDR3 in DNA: TGCAGCGTTGAACTTAGTAGCAATCAGCCCCAGCATTTT.